This T cell receptor beta chain was sequenced for a study of T cell changes during pregnancy in multiple sclerosis. The assay was immunoSEQ multiplex PCR, and TCRdb's table has in-frame clones only and misses some. The sample lists around 69,000 clones; approximately 90% were seen once. CDR3 length: 11 residues. With 6 bases removed from V and 3 bases from J, the gap between germline ends came to 8 bases. Germline V CDR1 and CDR2: SQVTM, ANQGSEA. The source was peripheral blood, collected in the third trimester of pregnancy. This receptor was taken from a female donor with multiple sclerosis, enrolled in a pregnancy study. The chain joins TRBV29-1 to TRBJ1-2, with D perhaps matching TRBD1 (5 bases). CDR3 amino acids: CSVRGDYGYTF. The CDR3 bases are TGCAGCGTGCGGGGGGACTATGGCTACACCTTC.